The entry below gives a single TCR beta chain sequence along with its context. These data belong to a study of neurological immune-mediated disorders. Between the trimmed V and J ends, which lost 6 bases and 3 bases, there was a span of 9 bases. The CDR3 totals 12 residues. The germline CDR1 and CDR2 sequences are MNHEY and SVGAGI. Via MiXCR, TCRdb re-called the 5' RACE reads, giving one row per CDR3 protein. The repertoire holds some 50,000 distinct CDR3 sequences, with around 12% as singletons. Time point: longitudinal time-point 2. This chain joins TRBV6-5 and TRBJ2-7; D is unclear. The source of this sequence is a male donor with HTLV-1-associated myelopathy (HAM/TSP). Sequences were obtained from PBMCs. CDR3 loop: CASRSPVYEQYF. DNA of the CDR3: TGTGCCAGCAGATCACCAGTCTACGAGCAGTACTTC.